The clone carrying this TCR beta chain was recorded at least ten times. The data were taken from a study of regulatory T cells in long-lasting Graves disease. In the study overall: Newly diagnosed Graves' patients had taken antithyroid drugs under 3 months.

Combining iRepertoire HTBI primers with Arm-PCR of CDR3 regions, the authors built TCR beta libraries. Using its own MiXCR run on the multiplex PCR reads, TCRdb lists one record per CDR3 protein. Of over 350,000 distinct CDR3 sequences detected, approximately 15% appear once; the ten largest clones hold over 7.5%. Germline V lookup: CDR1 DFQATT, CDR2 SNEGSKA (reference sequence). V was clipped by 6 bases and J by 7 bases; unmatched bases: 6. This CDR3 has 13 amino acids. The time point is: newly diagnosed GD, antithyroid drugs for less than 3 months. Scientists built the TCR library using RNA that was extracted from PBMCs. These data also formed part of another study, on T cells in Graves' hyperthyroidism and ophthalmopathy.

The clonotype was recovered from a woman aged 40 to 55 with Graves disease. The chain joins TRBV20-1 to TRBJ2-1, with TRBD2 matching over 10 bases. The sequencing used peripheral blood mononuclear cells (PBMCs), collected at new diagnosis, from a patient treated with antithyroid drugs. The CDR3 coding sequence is TGCAGTGCATCCGGACTAGCGGATAATGAGCAGTTCTTC. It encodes CSASGLADNEQFF.